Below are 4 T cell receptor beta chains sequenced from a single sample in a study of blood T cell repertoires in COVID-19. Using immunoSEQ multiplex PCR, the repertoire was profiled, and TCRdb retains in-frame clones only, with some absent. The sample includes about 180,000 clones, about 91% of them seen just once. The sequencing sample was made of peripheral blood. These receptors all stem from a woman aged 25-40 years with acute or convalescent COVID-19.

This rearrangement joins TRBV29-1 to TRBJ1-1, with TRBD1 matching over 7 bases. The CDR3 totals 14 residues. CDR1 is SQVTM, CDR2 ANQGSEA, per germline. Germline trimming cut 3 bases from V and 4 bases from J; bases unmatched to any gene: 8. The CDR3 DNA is TGCAGCGTTGACGTTTACGCAGGGGGCACTGAAGCTTTCTTT. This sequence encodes CSVDVYAGGTEAFF. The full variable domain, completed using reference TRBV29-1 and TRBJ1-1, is SAVISQKPSRDICQRGTSLTIQCQVDSQVTMMFWYRQQPGQSLTLIATANQGSEATYESGFVIDKFPISRPNLTFSTLTVSNMSPEDSSIYLCSVDVYAGGTEAFFGQGTRLTVV.

CDR3 loop: CASSVVGSNYGYTF. In nucleotides, the CDR3 is TGTGCCAGCAGCGTAGTGGGCAGCAACTATGGCTACACCTTC. The J gene is TRBJ1-2, the V gene TRBV9; D gene ambiguous. Trimming took off 0 bases at V and 2 bases at J, with 8 bases between the two ends. CDR3 size: 14 residues. The V gene's germline CDR1 is SGDLS and CDR2 YYNGEE.

CDR3 sequence: CASSKGRGSTDTQYF. Here the CDR3 DNA reads TGTGCCAGCAGCAAGGGGCGGGGTAGCACAGATACGCAGTATTTT. The rearrangement uses TRBV11-3 and TRBJ2-3; perhaps TRBD2 as D (6 bases). The germline CDR1 and CDR2 sequences are SGHNT and YENEEA. Deletions cut 5 bases from V and 0 bases from J, with 12 bases between. CDR3 length: 15 amino acids.

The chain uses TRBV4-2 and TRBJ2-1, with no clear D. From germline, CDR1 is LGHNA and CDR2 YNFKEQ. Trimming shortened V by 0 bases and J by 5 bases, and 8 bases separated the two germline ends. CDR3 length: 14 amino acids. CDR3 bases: TGTGCCAGCAGCCAAGACGTGAGCCACAATGAGCAGTTCTTC. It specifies CASSQDVSHNEQFF.